The text below deals with one T cell receptor beta chain. The antigen remains unidentified. TCRdb's copy holds only in-frame clones and misses some; the assay was immunoSEQ multiplex PCR. The data hold over 150,000 clones, with about 91% observed a single time. The entry originates in a study of T cell responses to AZD1222 COVID-19 vaccine. Whole-study results and caveats: Spike-specific TCRs gained breadth and depth after people received two AZD1222 doses. Only a handful of AZD1222 recipients, several in all, had baseline seropositivity. Donor demographics were predominantly white British with a female majority; clonal diversity may be underestimated.

The source of this sequence is an adult in good health. The specimen was peripheral blood, collected on day 0 of MenACWY control vaccination.

CDR3 nucleotides: TGTGCCAGCACCCCGGGACTAGCGGAGGGGAATGAGCAGTTCTTC. It translates to CASTPGLAEGNEQFF. This chain joins TRBV2 and TRBJ2-1, with 11 bases matching TRBD2. The germline CDR1 and CDR2 sequences are SNHLY and FYNNEI. The ends lost 7 bases at V and 7 bases at J; junction bases unmatched: 9. This CDR3 spans 15 amino acids.